These 7 T cell receptor beta chains were sequenced from one sample in a study of Ad26.COV2.S vaccination and SARS-CoV-2 variants. Treatment specified: about 20 received Ad26.COV2.S at low or high dose, single or two shots; 5 received placebo; per-sample allocation not given. On day 63 after the first injection, vaccine and placebo recipients gave samples. Method: immunoSEQ multiplex PCR; TCRdb's copy keeps in-frame clones and lacks some. The repertoire includes more than 250,000 clones, 87% of them detected once, and more than 2.5% sits in the top ten. The sample consisted of peripheral blood, taken in a trial of Ad26.COV2.S vaccine versus placebo. The receptors shown here come from a person between 18 and 65 years old who received the Ad26.COV2.S COVID-19 vaccine or a placebo.

The V gene is TRBV13, the J gene TRBJ2-1; a weak D match, TRBD1 (6 bases). CDR1 is PRHDT, CDR2 FYEKMQ, per germline (reference sequence). The CDR3 sequence is 13 residues long. Trimming cost V 4 bases and J 4 bases, with 8 bases left between them. CDR3 amino acids: CASSSQGYNEQFF. The CDR3 DNA sequence: TGTGCCAGCAGCTCCCAGGGGTACAATGAGCAGTTCTTC.

CDR3 loop: CASSVSDYQNNEQFF. The CDR3 DNA sequence: TGTGCCAGCAGCGTTTCGGACTACCAGAACAATGAGCAGTTCTTC. The V call is TRBV9, the J call TRBJ2-1, with D possibly TRBD2 on 6 matching bases. This CDR3 spans 15 amino acids. The germline V and J ends were trimmed by 2 bases and 5 bases, with 14 bases remaining between them. Germline CDR1 is SGDLS and CDR2 is YYNGEE.

The rearrangement uses TRBV6-5 and TRBJ1-1, with TRBD1 matching 9 bases. Per germline, CDR1 MNHEY and CDR2 SVGAGI. Germline trimming cut 9 bases from V and 4 bases from J; bases unmatched to any gene: 6. The CDR3 is 13 residues long. The CDR3 nucleotides read TGTGCCAGTCGAAACAGGGGGCGCACTGAAGCTTTCTTT. Amino acids: CASRNRGRTEAFF.

In DNA, the CDR3 is TGTGCTAGTGGTTTGGTACCGGACAGGAGAGACTACACCTTC. Translated: CASGLVPDRRDYTF. The chain recombines TRBV12-5 with TRBJ1-2, with 7 bases aligning to TRBD1. Germline CDR1 and CDR2: LGHNT and FRNRAP. V lost 0 bases, J lost 10 bases, and 8 bases stayed unmatched. The CDR3 spans 14 residues.

The chain uses TRBV10-1 and TRBJ2-7; 7 bases agree with TRBD1. The CDR3 length is 13 residues. The germline gives CDR1 WNHNN, CDR2 SYGVQD (reference sequence). Trimming cost V 3 bases and J 6 bases; bases outside gene matches: 5. The CDR3 coding sequence is TGCGCCAGCAGTGAAAACAGGGGTAGCGAGCAGTACTTC. Translating it yields CASSENRGSEQYF.

The CDR3 loop reads CAWTPGAYEQYF. CDR3 nucleotide sequence: TGTGCCTGGACCCCAGGGGCCTACGAGCAGTACTTC. This chain uses TRBV30 with TRBJ2-7, with D possibly matching TRBD1 (6 bases). The CDR3 sequence is 12 residues long. The V end was cut by 4 bases, the J end by 2 bases, with 9 bases between. Looked up from germline, CDR1 is GTSNPN and CDR2 is SVGIG (reference sequence).

Comment on this clone: One end of the junction fails to match germline, which may point to a read error. V usage is TRBV7-7 and J usage is TRBJ1-5; 7 bases align to TRBD1. CDR1 is SSHAT, CDR2 FNYEAQ, per germline (reference sequence). The CDR3 runs 21 residues. The CDR3 sequence is CASSPSPGSYRGDHSNQPQHF. Written as DNA, the CDR3 is TGTGCTAGCAGCCCGAGCCCGGGATCATACAGGGGCGATCATAGCAATCAGCCCCAGCATTTT.